Sequencing of this TCR beta chain was carried out in a study of T-cell reconstitution after alpha-beta-depleted transplantation in children. This clonotype was observed a few times. A TCRbeta library incorporating unique molecular identifiers was prepared. Via MiXCR, TCRdb re-called the PCR reads, giving one row per CDR3 protein. In the table there are approximately 520,000 distinct CDR3 sequences, approximately 32% of which are singletons. The CDR3 is made up of 15 amino acids. Germline V lookup: CDR1 SGHVS, CDR2 FQNEAQ. V lost 6 bases, J lost 4 bases, and 16 bases lay in between. Sample: PBMCs from the stem cell graft donor, taken from the stem cell graft. The receptor comes from a human donor who donated a stem cell graft to a child with aplastic anemia. The chain carries TRBV7-8 and TRBJ2-1; D uncertain. CDR3 loop: CASSRQGRPYNEQFF. Here the CDR3 DNA reads TGTGCCAGCAGTCGCCAAGGACGCCCTTACAATGAGCAGTTCTTC.